This entry lists 17 T cell receptor beta chains sequenced from one sample in a study of CD8+ T cells in alopecia areata. cDNA reverse transcribed from extracted RNA served as the sequencing template. Profiling relied on immunoSEQ multiplex PCR, and the TCRdb table lists in-frame clones only, not all of them. This sample has around 150,000 clones; around 71% occur once, and the top ten carry around 0.91%. Sample treatment: oral pan-JAK inhibitor, 5-10 mg twice daily. This specimen was CD4+ T cells sorted from blood, taken at week 4, from a patient treated with tofacitinib. The receptors were sampled from a human donor with alopecia areata.

The J gene is TRBJ1-2, the V gene TRBV9; maybe TRBD1 (5 bases). The CDR3 contains 12 residues. The germline V gene encodes CDR1 SGDLS and CDR2 YYNGEE. Trimming removed 5 bases from V and 5 bases from J, with 10 bases in between. The CDR3, as DNA: TGTGCCAGCAGTGACAGTCGATATGGCTACACCTTC. This sequence encodes CASSDSRYGYTF.

The rearrangement links TRBV2 to TRBJ2-1; possibly TRBD2 for D (6 bases). The CDR3 is made up of 13 amino acids. Between the trimmed V and J ends, which lost 6 bases and 4 bases, there was a span of 10 bases. Germline V gene lookup returns CDR1 SNHLY and CDR2 FYNNEI. Here the CDR3 reads CASSRGLYNEQFF. The DNA for the CDR3 is TGTGCCAGCAGCCGGGGACTGTACAATGAGCAGTTCTTC.

This clone occurred a few times. This chain links TRBV29-1 with TRBJ1-1; 7 positions match TRBD1. Germline loops: CDR1 SQVTM, CDR2 ANQGSEA. V lost 7 bases and J lost 0; bases outside the gene matches: 5. The length of the CDR3 is 13 residues. CDR3: CSAHRGMNTEAFF. The CDR3 region has the DNA TGCAGCGCACACAGGGGAATGAACACTGAAGCTTTCTTT.

This clone turned up a few times. The chain joins TRBV7-2 to TRBJ1-5, with TRBD1 as a possible D gene (5 bases). Trimming took off 1 base at V and 7 bases at J, with 17 bases between the two ends. This CDR3 is built from 16 residues. Germline V lookup: CDR1 SGHTA, CDR2 FQGNSA. The CDR3 is CASSLVGRRGLQPQHF. Here the CDR3 DNA reads TGTGCCAGCAGCTTAGTAGGGCGGCGGGGCTTGCAGCCCCAGCATTTT.

The chain carries TRBV29-1 and TRBJ2-1; D call uncertain. CDR3 size: 11 residues. V was cut by 4 bases and J by 5 bases, with 6 bases left in between. The germline V gene has CDR1 SQVTM and CDR2 ANQGSEA. CDR3 protein: CSVVFHNEQFF. CDR3 DNA sequence: TGCAGCGTTGTCTTCCACAATGAGCAGTTCTTC.

V gene TRBV7-9 combines with J gene TRBJ2-3; no reliable D call. CDR1 is SEHNR and CDR2 is FQNEAQ in the germline V gene (reference sequence). CDR3 length equals 12 residues. V was trimmed by 2 bases and J by 5 bases, leaving 5 bases between them. The CDR3 is CASSLLGDTQYF. The CDR3 DNA reads as TGTGCCAGCAGCTTATTGGGAGATACGCAGTATTTT. The entire variable domain, with the rest obtained from reference TRBV7-9 and TRBJ2-3, is as follows: DTGVSQNPRHKITKRGQNVTFRCDPISEHNRLYWYRQTLGQGPEFLTYFQNEAQLEKSRLLSDRFSAERPKGSFSTLEIQRTEQGDSAMYLCASSLLGDTQYFGPGTRLTVL.

For the CDR3, the DNA is TGTGCCAGCAGTGAACTGACACTCCATAGCAATCAGCCCCAGCATTTT. Translated: CASSELTLHSNQPQHF. The rearrangement uses TRBV6-1 and TRBJ1-5; D is uncertain. CDR3 length: 16 residues. V was clipped by 2 bases and J by 0 bases, with 11 bases between them. Looked up from germline, CDR1 is MNHNS and CDR2 is SASEGT.

This clone was picked up a small number of times. The chain has TRBV11-1 and TRBJ1-5; D possibly corresponds to TRBD1 (6 bases). V dropped 11 bases and J dropped 3 bases, with 20 bases sitting between them. This CDR3 region has 15 residues. Per the germline V gene, CDR1 is SGHAT and CDR2 is FQDESV (reference sequence). The CDR3 DNA reads as TGTGCCTCTTCACTCACGGGGGCCCACAATCAGCCCCAGCATTTT. It specifies CASSLTGAHNQPQHF.

Note on this clone: The sample carries other DNA sequences with the same CDR3. J is TRBJ1-4 and V is TRBV29-1; no clear D. The CDR3 covers 10 residues. V lost 4 bases and J lost 7, with 4 bases in between. CDR1 is SQVTM and CDR2 is ANQGSEA in the germline V gene. The DNA for the CDR3 is TGCAGCGTTGGTGGTGAAAAACTGTTTTTT. Its protein is CSVGGEKLFF.

The chain is built from TRBV28 and TRBJ1-5, with a tentative D call TRBD1 (5 bases). V was shortened by 4 bases and J by 6 bases, with 13 bases between the two germline ends. There are 14 residues in the CDR3. Germline V gene lookup returns CDR1 MDHEN and CDR2 SYDVKM. The CDR3 DNA reads TGTGCCAGCAGTTATTACAGGATCTCTCAGCCCCAGCATTTT. Translated, it gives CASSYYRISQPQHF.

With regard to this clone: At one of its ends the junction is not consistent with the germline gene, which may arise from a read error. The rearrangement uses TRBV29-1 and TRBJ2-7; TRBD2 matches 8 bases. Germline V gene sequence: CDR1 SQVTM, CDR2 ANQGSEA. CDR3 length equals 13 residues. The CDR3 region is CSGEAGDSDEQYF. The CDR3 DNA is TGCAGCGGGGAAGCGGGGGACTCCGACGAGCAGTACTTC.

The genes are TRBV9 and TRBJ2-5; 7 nucleotides match TRBD1. With V trimmed by 1 base and J by 4 bases, 4 bases remained unmatched. Germline V gene lookup returns CDR1 SGDLS and CDR2 YYNGEE. The CDR3 sequence is 14 residues long. The CDR3 bases are TGTGCCAGCAGCGTAAGGGGGCGCGGAGAGACCCAGTACTTC. Residues: CASSVRGRGETQYF. Together with reference TRBV9 and TRBJ2-5, the CDR3 gives the full variable domain: DSGVTQTPKHLITATGQRVTLRCSPRSGDLSVYWYQQSLDQGLQFLIQYYNGEERAKGNILERFSAQQFPDLHSELNLSSLELGDSALYFCASSVRGRGETQYFGPGTRLLVL.

The chain couples TRBV6-5 to TRBJ2-5; possible D gene TRBD1, 6 bases. The closer fit of TRBJ2-7 to the DNA end suggests the J call may be wrong. The CDR3 totals 13 residues. CDR1 MNHEY and CDR2 SVGAGI come from the germline V gene. The CDR3 nucleotides are TGTGCCAGCAGTTCAGGGGTTTCCTACGAGCAGTACTTC. This encodes CASSSGVSYEQYF.

V is TRBV18 and J is TRBJ1-2, with a tentative D call TRBD1 (5 bases). Germline CDR1 is KGHSH and CDR2 is LQKENI. The CDR3 has 13 residues. The V gene lost 6 bases and the J gene lost 3 bases, with 11 bases spanning the gap. This chain's CDR3 is CASSRDGYYGYTF. CDR3 coding DNA: TGTGCCAGCTCCCGGGACGGATACTATGGCTACACCTTC. The variable domain in full, with the rest retrieved from reference TRBV18 and TRBJ1-2, is NAGVMQNPRHLVRRRGQEARLRCSPMKGHSHVYWYRQLPEEGLKFMVYLQKENIIDESGMPKERFSAEFPKEGPSILRIQQVVRGDSAAYFCASSRDGYYGYTFGSGTRLTVV.

CDR3 in DNA: TGCGCCAGCAGCGATAAGAGCGGGGGTCGGACAGATACGCAGTATTTT. This translates into CASSDKSGGRTDTQYF. The genes are TRBV5-1 and TRBJ2-3, with 8 bases lining up with TRBD2. Germline V gene sequence: CDR1 SGHRS, CDR2 YFSETQ. The trim removed 4 bases at V and 3 bases at J, leaving 10 bases unmatched. CDR3 length equals 16 residues.

CDR3 bases: TGTGCCAGCAGCTTAGCATCGGGGGTCCATGGCTACACCTTC. Translating gives CASSLASGVHGYTF. The chain has TRBV7-8 and TRBJ1-2, with TRBD1 as a possible D gene (5 bases). V dropped 0 bases and J dropped 6 bases, with 11 bases sitting between them. The germline CDR1 and CDR2 sequences are SGHVS and FQNEAQ. The CDR3 extends over 14 amino acids.

The V gene is TRBV30, the J gene TRBJ2-7; 12 bases fit TRBD2. V lost 1 base, J lost 7 bases, and 8 bases stayed unmatched. The CDR3 length is 15 residues. The germline gives CDR1 GTSNPN, CDR2 SVGIG (reference sequence). In DNA, the CDR3 is TGTGCCTGGAGTGCCCTAGCGGGGGGGCCGGAGGAGCAGTACTTC. It specifies CAWSALAGGPEEQYF.